This T cell receptor beta chain was captured by sequencing in a study of blood T cell repertoires in COVID-19. This CDR3 has 12 amino acids. The V end was cut by 5 bases, the J end by 3 bases, with 8 bases between. CDR1 is SNHLY, CDR2 FYNNEI, per germline. This table comes from immunoSEQ multiplex PCR, and its TCRdb copy is limited to in-frame clones, with some not included. The profile covers roughly 270,000 clones, with 82% appearing a single time and about 5% taken by the ten largest. The chain employs TRBV2 and TRBJ2-7; D ambiguous. This TCR was recovered from a man aged 35 to 55 who had been exposed to COVID-19. Sequences were obtained from PBMCs or T cells enriched from blood (not recorded which). The DNA of the CDR3 is TGTGCCAGCAGTCGAACTATCTACGAGCAGTACTTC. Residues: CASSRTIYEQYF. The variable domain in full, with the rest retrieved from reference TRBV2 and TRBJ2-7, is EPEVTQTPSHQVTQMGQEVILRCVPISNHLYFYWYRQILGQKVEFLVSFYNNEISEKSEIFDDQFSVERPDGSNFTLKIRSTKLEDSAMYFCASSRTIYEQYFGPGTRLTVT.